These 24 T cell receptor beta chains originate from one sample sequenced in a study of T cell responses to AZD1222 COVID-19 vaccine. The table came from immunoSEQ multiplex PCR; TCRdb's copy has only in-frame clones and leaves some out. The table shows approximately 89,000 clones, with approximately 90% occurring only once. This specimen consisted of peripheral blood, obtained on day 0 of AZD1222 vaccination. The origin of the receptors is an adult in good health.

The chain employs TRBV7-6 and TRBJ2-7; 9 nucleotides line up with TRBD1. The CDR3 has 16 amino acids. V lost 5 bases to trimming and J lost 2 bases; unmatched junction nucleotides: 10. CDR1 and CDR2 (germline): SGHVS, FNYEAQ. The CDR3, as DNA: TGTGCCAGCAGCAAAATCACCGGGACAGGGACCTACGAGCAGTACTTC. It specifies CASSKITGTGTYEQYF.

J is TRBJ2-7 and V is TRBV28; the match to TRBD1 covers 8 bases. This CDR3 is 16 amino acids long. Germline CDR1 MDHEN, CDR2 SYDVKM. J was trimmed by 6 bases and V by 5 bases; bases with no gene match: 15. This CDR3 is CASSRRGQGRSGEQYF. Written as DNA, the CDR3 is TGTGCCAGCAGTCGTCGTGGACAGGGTAGATCGGGCGAGCAGTACTTC.

This clone was detected only once. The chain employs TRBV5-1 and TRBJ2-1, with D perhaps assigned TRBD1 or TRBD2 (6 bases each). In germline, CDR1 is SGHRS, CDR2 YFSETQ. This CDR3 spans 15 amino acids. Trimming pared 4 bases from V and 8 bases from J, leaving 19 bases between. Here the CDR3 DNA reads TGCGCCAGCAGCCCGACAACCGGGGGCATGGATGAGCAGTTCTTC. Amino acid sequence: CASSPTTGGMDEQFF.

This sequence joins TRBV7-9 and TRBJ2-6; possibly TRBD2 for D (6 bases). Between the trimmed V and J ends, which lost 1 base and 2 bases, there was a span of 18 bases. Germline CDR1 is SEHNR and CDR2 is FQNEAQ (reference sequence). CDR3 length equals 19 residues. CDR3 sequence: CASSLVSGSFSAGANVLTF. CDR3 nucleotide sequence: TGTGCCAGCAGCTTAGTGTCCGGGAGTTTTTCGGCTGGGGCCAACGTCCTGACTTTC. Full variable domain (missing parts from reference TRBV7-9 and TRBJ2-6): DTGVSQNPRHKITKRGQNVTFRCDPISEHNRLYWYRQTLGQGPEFLTYFQNEAQLEKSRLLSDRFSAERPKGSFSTLEIQRTEQGDSAMYLCASSLVSGSFSAGANVLTFGAGSRLTVL.

This clone was seen just once. This chain uses TRBV27 with TRBJ2-7, with 11 positions matching TRBD1. There are 14 residues in the CDR3. Germline assignment: CDR1 MNHEY and CDR2 SMNVEV (reference sequence). V trimming: 4 bases; J trimming: 5 bases; junction bases outside the gene matches: 4. The CDR3 is CASSSRDRGDEQYF. The CDR3 DNA reads TGTGCCAGCAGTTCCCGGGACAGGGGGGACGAGCAGTACTTC.

This chain joins TRBV11-2 and TRBJ2-1; 11 bases map to TRBD2. J was trimmed by 5 bases and V by 5 bases; bases with no gene match: 8. Germline CDR1 SGHAT, CDR2 FQNNGV. This CDR3 has 16 residues. CDR3 in amino acids: CASSQTSGSHNNEQFF. Here the CDR3 DNA reads TGTGCCAGCAGCCAAACTAGCGGGAGCCACAACAATGAGCAGTTCTTC. Looking up the rest from reference TRBV11-2 and TRBJ2-1 gives the full variable domain: EAGVAQSPRYKIIEKRQSVAFWCNPISGHATLYWYQQILGQGPKLLIQFQNNGVVDDSQLPKDRFSAERLKGVDSTLKIQPAKLEDSAVYLCASSQTSGSHNNEQFFGPGTRLTVL.

This sequence joins TRBV6-6 and TRBJ2-5, with a possible D match to TRBD1 (5 bases). The length of the CDR3 is 15 residues. Germline CDR1 and CDR2: MNHNY and SVGAGI (reference sequence). V lost 6 bases, J lost 3 bases, and 17 bases lay in between. The CDR3, as DNA: TGTGCCAGCAGCCAGCAGGGTCTGGGAAAAGAGACCCAGTACTTC. It codes for CASSQQGLGKETQYF.

This clone came up once. The genes are TRBV6-5 and TRBJ1-1; D unclear. Germline V lookup: CDR1 MNHEY, CDR2 SVGAGI. V lost 5 bases and J lost 0, with 13 bases in between. The CDR3 has 15 amino acids. In DNA, the CDR3 is TGTGCCAGCAGTCCTGTGGAAAGGGTGAACACTGAAGCTTTCTTT. This codes for CASSPVERVNTEAFF.

V is TRBV15 and J is TRBJ2-1, with TRBD2 matching 10 bases. This CDR3 region has 15 residues. CDR1 is LNHNV, CDR2 YYDKDF, per germline (reference sequence). V lost 2 bases and J lost 3; bases outside the gene matches: 1. CDR3 DNA: TGTGCCACCAGCAGAACTAGCGGGAACTACAATGAGCAGTTCTTC. It codes for CATSRTSGNYNEQFF.

This chain uses TRBV6-5 with TRBJ1-1; D is undetermined. CDR3 size: 14 residues. CDR1 is MNHEY, CDR2 SVGAGI, per germline. Trimming shortened V by 6 bases and J by 1 base, and 12 bases separated the two germline ends. As DNA, the CDR3 is TGTGCCAGCAGGGGCCCTATACAGAACACTGAAGCTTTCTTT. Its translation is CASRGPIQNTEAFF.

The genes are TRBV5-8 and TRBJ2-5, with 7 bases matching TRBD1. The CDR3 length is 13 residues. The ends lost 3 bases at V and 5 bases at J; junction bases unmatched: 4. Germline CDR1 is SGHTS and CDR2 is YDEGEE. Here the CDR3 reads CASSSDRWETQYF. The CDR3 DNA sequence: TGTGCCAGCAGCTCGGACAGGTGGGAGACCCAGTACTTC. Complete variable domain (other parts from reference TRBV5-8 and TRBJ2-5): EAGVTQSPTHLIKTRGQQATLRCSPISGHTSVYWYQQALGLGLQFLLWYDEGEERNRGNFPPRFSGRQFPNYSSELNVNALELEDSALYLCASSSDRWETQYFGPGTRLLVL.

The chain recombines TRBV24-1 with TRBJ2-1, with a possible D match to TRBD1 (5 bases). V lost 4 bases to trimming and J lost 0 bases, with 9 bases between them. CDR3 length equals 15 residues. CDR1 and CDR2 (germline): KGHDR, SFDVKD. The DNA of the CDR3 is TGTGCCACCAGTGACGACAGTCACTCCTACAATGAGCAGTTCTTC. It encodes CATSDDSHSYNEQFF.

This chain connects TRBV6-5 to TRBJ2-3; possible D gene TRBD2, 6 bases. The CDR3 has 15 residues. With 6 bases removed from V and 2 bases from J, the gap between germline ends came to 15 bases. Germline CDR1 reads MNHEY; CDR2 reads SVGAGI. The CDR3: CASSLYAGNTDTQYF. In DNA, the CDR3 is TGTGCCAGCAGCCTCTACGCGGGAAACACAGATACGCAGTATTTT.

The chain has TRBV6-5 and TRBJ2-1, with TRBD2 as a possible D gene (5 bases). The germline gives CDR1 MNHEY, CDR2 SVGAGI. The CDR3 is 16 amino acids. V lost 1 base and J lost 2, with 12 bases in between. Here the CDR3 reads CASSYLAGVTYNEQFF. CDR3 nucleotide sequence: TGTGCCAGCAGTTACTTGGCCGGGGTGACCTACAATGAGCAGTTCTTC.

The chain uses TRBV6-4 and TRBJ2-1; 8 nucleotides line up with TRBD1. The V and J ends lost 6 bases and 8 bases, in that order; junction bases with no gene match: 9. This CDR3 is 14 amino acids long. In germline, CDR1 is MRHNA, CDR2 SNTAGT. CDR3 protein: CASRPDRASDEQFF. In nucleotides, the CDR3 is TGTGCCAGCAGACCGGACAGGGCAAGCGATGAGCAGTTCTTC.

The rearrangement links TRBV5-1 to TRBJ1-6, with 7 bases identical to TRBD1. The length of the CDR3 is 17 residues. Germline V lookup: CDR1 SGHRS, CDR2 YFSETQ. Germline trimming cut 4 bases from V and 0 bases from J; bases unmatched to any gene: 7. The CDR3 reads CASSPQTGSSYNSPLHF. In DNA form, the CDR3 reads TGCGCCAGCAGCCCTCAGACAGGGAGCTCCTATAATTCACCCCTCCACTTT.

The chain carries TRBV9 and TRBJ1-3, with D unclear. Germline values: CDR1 SGDLS, CDR2 YYNGEE. V was cut by 1 base and J by 0 bases, with 2 bases left in between. This CDR3 region has 13 residues. The CDR3 is CASSVISGNTIYF. CDR3 DNA sequence: TGTGCCAGCAGCGTAATCTCTGGAAACACCATATATTTT.

The rearrangement joins TRBV27 to TRBJ2-6, with a tentative D call TRBD1 (6 bases). The CDR3 has 16 amino acids. The germline CDR1 and CDR2 sequences are MNHEY and SMNVEV (reference sequence). V shed 6 bases and J shed 3 bases, with 15 bases lying between them. The CDR3 nucleotides read TGTGCCAGCAGCCGCCCGCAGGGGTTTGGGGCCAACGTCCTGACTTTC. Its protein product is CASSRPQGFGANVLTF.

The chain uses TRBV5-1 and TRBJ2-3; TRBD2 agrees at 14 bases. V trimming: 4 bases; J trimming: 4 bases; junction bases outside the gene matches: 8. Germline loops: CDR1 SGHRS, CDR2 YFSETQ. The CDR3 spans 17 residues. CDR3 DNA: TGCGCCAGCAGCCCTGGGGGACTAGCGGGAGCGGCAGATACGCAGTATTTT. Protein product: CASSPGGLAGAADTQYF.

J is TRBJ1-4 and V is TRBV3-1 (or the pseudogene TRBV3-2), with D unresolved. Trimming removed 2 bases from V and 6 bases from J, with 13 bases in between. Germline lookup yields CDR1 LGHDT and CDR2 YNNKEL (reference sequence). The CDR3 is made up of 15 amino acids. CDR3 in amino acids: CASSQLMGSDEKLFF. The CDR3 bases are TGTGCCAGCAGCCAACTTATGGGATCGGATGAAAAACTGTTTTTT.

This chain links TRBV4-2 with TRBJ2-5; 8 nucleotides line up with TRBD2. Germline-derived CDR1 and CDR2 are LGHNA and YNFKEQ. The CDR3 totals 18 residues. The V segment lost 1 base and the J segment 5 bases; nucleotides outside the gene matches: 15. Written as DNA, the CDR3 is TGTGCCAGCAGCCAAGGGGTTGGGGGGACTAGAGGGGTGGAGACCCAGTACTTC. It specifies CASSQGVGGTRGVETQYF.

The chain is built from TRBV5-1 and TRBJ2-5, with 13 bases identical to TRBD2. Germline lookup yields CDR1 SGHRS and CDR2 YFSETQ. The J segment lost 5 bases and the V segment lost 0 bases, leaving 4 bases of the junction unmatched. The CDR3 length is 16 residues. CDR3 nucleotide sequence: TGCGCCAGCAGCTTGGGACTAGCGGGAGGAGAGGAGACCCAGTACTTC. The encoded protein is CASSLGLAGGEETQYF.

The CDR3 loop is CATSSGRDRGDPNTEAFF. CDR3 bases: TGTGCCACCAGCAGCGGACGGGACAGGGGGGATCCGAACACTGAAGCTTTCTTT. The rearrangement links TRBV15 to TRBJ1-1; 11 bases fit TRBD1. The V gene's germline CDR1 is LNHNV and CDR2 YYDKDF (reference sequence). V lost 3 bases and J lost 1; bases outside the gene matches: 10. This CDR3 is 18 amino acids long.

The gene calls are TRBV11-2 and TRBJ1-1; 8 nucleotides agree with TRBD1. Germline assignment: CDR1 SGHAT and CDR2 FQNNGV. This CDR3 region has 14 residues. V gave up 4 bases and J gave up 1 base; unmatched junction bases: 2. The CDR3 reads CASSYGTGNTEAFF. For the CDR3, the DNA is TGTGCCAGCAGCTACGGGACAGGGAACACTGAAGCTTTCTTT.